This entry describes one TCR beta chain. Its matching antigen is unknown. Germline V gene lookup returns CDR1 SGDLS and CDR2 YYNGEE. V lost 0 bases and J lost 9, with 13 bases in between. This CDR3 is built from 15 residues. Via MiXCR, TCRdb re-called the 5' RACE reads, giving one row per CDR3 protein. Counted here are hundreds of thousands of distinct CDR3 sequences, under 25% occurring once; the ten biggest clones make up 3.5% to 4.5%. The sample belongs to a study of CD8 T cells in ankylosing spondylitis. Study-level points and caveats: It appeared that ankylosing spondylitis blood was characterized by a TCR beta motif of under ten highly homologous variants.

The sequence was collected from a female donor with ankylosing spondylitis or in good health (not recorded which). The source material was blood, either unsorted or a sorted T cell fraction (not recorded which). The chain employs TRBV9 and TRBJ1-6; D gene ambiguous. In DNA form, the CDR3 reads TGTGCCAGCAGCGTAGAAGGCAGGTCCGGTTCACCCCTCCACTTT. Translated: CASSVEGRSGSPLHF.